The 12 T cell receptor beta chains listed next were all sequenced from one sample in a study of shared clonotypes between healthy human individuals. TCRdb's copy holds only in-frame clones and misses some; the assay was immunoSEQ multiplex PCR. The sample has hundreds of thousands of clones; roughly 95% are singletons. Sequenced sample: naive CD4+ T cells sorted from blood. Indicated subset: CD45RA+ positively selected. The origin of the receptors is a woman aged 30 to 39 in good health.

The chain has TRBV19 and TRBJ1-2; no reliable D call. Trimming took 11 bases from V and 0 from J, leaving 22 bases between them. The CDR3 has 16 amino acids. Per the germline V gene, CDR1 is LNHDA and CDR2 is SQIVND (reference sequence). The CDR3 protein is CASRRSLSLPNYGYTF. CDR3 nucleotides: TGTGCCTCTAGACGATCTCTTTCCCTACCTAACTATGGCTACACCTTC.

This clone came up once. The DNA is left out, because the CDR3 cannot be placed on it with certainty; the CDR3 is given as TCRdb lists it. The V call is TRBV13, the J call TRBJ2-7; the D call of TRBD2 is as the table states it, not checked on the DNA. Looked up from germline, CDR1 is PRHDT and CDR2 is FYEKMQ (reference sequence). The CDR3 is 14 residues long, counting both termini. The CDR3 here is CASSSSRNSYEQYF.

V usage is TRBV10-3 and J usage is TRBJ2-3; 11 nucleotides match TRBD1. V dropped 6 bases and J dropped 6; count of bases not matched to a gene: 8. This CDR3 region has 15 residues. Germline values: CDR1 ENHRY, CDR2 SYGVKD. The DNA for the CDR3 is TGTGCCATCAGCCGGACAGGGGGCGTGGGCGATACGCAGTATTTT. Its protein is CAISRTGGVGDTQYF.

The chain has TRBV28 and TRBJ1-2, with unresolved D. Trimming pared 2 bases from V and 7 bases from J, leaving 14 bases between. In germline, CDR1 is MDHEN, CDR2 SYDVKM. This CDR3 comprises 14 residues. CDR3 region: CASSLRIFLLGYTF. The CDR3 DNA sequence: TGTGCCAGCAGTTTAAGGATCTTCTTACTTGGCTACACCTTC.

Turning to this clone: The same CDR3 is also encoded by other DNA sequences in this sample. The CDR3 here is CASSLHGDYEQYF. CDR3 nucleotide sequence: TGTGCCAGCAGTTTACACGGAGACTACGAGCAGTACTTC. V is TRBV28 and J is TRBJ2-7; D remains ambiguous. Germline assignment: CDR1 MDHEN and CDR2 SYDVKM. V lost 2 bases and J 3 bases, leaving 8 bases between the germline ends. The CDR3 totals 13 residues.

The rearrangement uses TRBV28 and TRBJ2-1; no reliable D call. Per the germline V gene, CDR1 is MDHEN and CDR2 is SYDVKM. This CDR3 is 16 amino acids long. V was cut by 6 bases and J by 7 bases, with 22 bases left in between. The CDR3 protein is CASRPGLDGVWNEQFF. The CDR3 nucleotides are TGTGCCAGCAGGCCAGGCCTAGACGGCGTCTGGAATGAGCAGTTCTTC.

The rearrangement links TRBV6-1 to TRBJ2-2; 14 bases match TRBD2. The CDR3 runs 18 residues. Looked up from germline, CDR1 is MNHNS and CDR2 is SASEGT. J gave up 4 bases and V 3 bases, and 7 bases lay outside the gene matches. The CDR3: CASSDPGLAGEGTGELFF. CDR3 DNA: TGTGCCAGCAGTGACCCGGGACTAGCGGGAGAGGGCACCGGGGAGCTGTTTTTT.

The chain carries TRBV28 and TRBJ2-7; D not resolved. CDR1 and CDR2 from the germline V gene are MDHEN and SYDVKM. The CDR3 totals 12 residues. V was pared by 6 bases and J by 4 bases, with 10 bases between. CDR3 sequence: CASSYQGYEQYF. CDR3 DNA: TGTGCCAGCAGCTATCAAGGTTACGAGCAGTACTTC.

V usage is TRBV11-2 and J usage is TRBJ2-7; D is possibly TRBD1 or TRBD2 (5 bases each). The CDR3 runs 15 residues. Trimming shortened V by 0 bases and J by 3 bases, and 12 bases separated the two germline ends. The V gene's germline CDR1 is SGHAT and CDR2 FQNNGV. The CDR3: CASSLESGRGYEQYF. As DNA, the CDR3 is TGTGCCAGCAGCTTAGAATCGGGACGGGGCTACGAGCAGTACTTC.

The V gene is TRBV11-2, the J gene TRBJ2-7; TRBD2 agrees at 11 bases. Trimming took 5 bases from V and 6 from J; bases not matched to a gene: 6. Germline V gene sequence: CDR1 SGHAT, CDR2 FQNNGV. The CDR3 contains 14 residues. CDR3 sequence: CASSAVAGGGEQYF. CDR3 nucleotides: TGTGCCAGCAGCGCCGTAGCGGGAGGGGGCGAGCAGTACTTC.

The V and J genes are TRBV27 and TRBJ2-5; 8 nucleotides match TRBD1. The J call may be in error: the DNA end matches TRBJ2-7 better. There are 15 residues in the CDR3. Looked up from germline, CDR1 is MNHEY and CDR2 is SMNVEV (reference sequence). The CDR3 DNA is TGTGCCAGCAGGAACGGACAGGGTAGCTCCTACGAGCAGTACTTC. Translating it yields CASRNGQGSSYEQYF.

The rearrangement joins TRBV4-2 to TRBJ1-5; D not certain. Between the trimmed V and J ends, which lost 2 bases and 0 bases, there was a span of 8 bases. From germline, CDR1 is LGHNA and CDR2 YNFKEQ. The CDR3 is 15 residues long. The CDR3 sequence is CASSQPGNSNQPQHF. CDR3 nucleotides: TGTGCCAGCAGCCAACCGGGGAATAGCAATCAGCCCCAGCATTTT.